This T cell receptor (beta chain) was sequenced during a study of cytomegalovirus exposure and HLA in healthy donors. Study details: An analysis done earlier identified 90 million to 120 million unique TCR beta sequences from 190 million or so T cells. Whole-study findings and limits: Later on, analysis showed that most CMV-associated TCR beta chains appeared to be HLA-restricted. TCR beta chains numbering under 200 were designated cytomegalovirus-associated.

The primer mix had 60 Vbeta and 13 Jbeta primers. Sequencing used immunoSEQ multiplex PCR; TCRdb keeps in-frame clones, though not all of them. Among around 120,000 clones, 81% were seen once, and the ten largest hold about 0.76%. Concerning this clone: Its antigen is unidentified. Different DNA sequences within this sample yield the same CDR3.

The length of the CDR3 is 11 residues. Trimming removed 2 bases at V and 4 bases at J, with 5 bases between. The germline CDR1 and CDR2 sequences are GTSNPN and SVGIG (reference sequence). This chain connects TRBV30 to TRBJ1-2; D is uncertain. The sequencing input was PBMCs. The origin of this receptor is a man aged 18 to 35 in good health and CMV-seronegative. As DNA, the CDR3 is TGTGCCTGGAGTCTGCGCTATGGCTACACCTTC. This codes for CAWSLRYGYTF.